The 2 T cell receptor beta chains listed next were all sequenced from one sample in a study of cytomegalovirus exposure and HLA in healthy donors. 60 Vbeta and 13 Jbeta primers were used in PCR. Profiled with immunoSEQ multiplex PCR; TCRdb holds only in-frame clones, not every one. There are roughly 130,000 clones in the sample; approximately 68% occur only once, and roughly 1.6% lies in the top ten. Material: PBMCs. Receptors were obtained from a young man in good health and CMV-seropositive.

This sequence joins TRBV10-3 and TRBJ1-5; 9 positions agree with TRBD1. The CDR3 extends over 17 amino acids. The germline CDR1 and CDR2 sequences are ENHRY and SYGVKD. V lost 4 bases, J lost 6 bases, and 13 bases stayed unmatched. CDR3 loop: CAISGAPGQGGGQPQHF. CDR3 sequence (DNA): TGTGCCATCAGTGGGGCCCCGGGACAGGGAGGCGGTCAGCCCCAGCATTTT.

J is TRBJ1-2 and V is TRBV14; 11 nucleotides line up with TRBD1. The V gene end was trimmed by 4 bases and the J gene end by 6 bases; junction bases not matched to a gene: 7. CDR3 length equals 15 residues. Germline V gene lookup returns CDR1 SGHDN and CDR2 FVKESK. This CDR3 is CASSLRTGGLDGYTF. CDR3 coding DNA: TGTGCCAGCAGCCTCCGGACAGGGGGCCTTGATGGCTACACCTTC.